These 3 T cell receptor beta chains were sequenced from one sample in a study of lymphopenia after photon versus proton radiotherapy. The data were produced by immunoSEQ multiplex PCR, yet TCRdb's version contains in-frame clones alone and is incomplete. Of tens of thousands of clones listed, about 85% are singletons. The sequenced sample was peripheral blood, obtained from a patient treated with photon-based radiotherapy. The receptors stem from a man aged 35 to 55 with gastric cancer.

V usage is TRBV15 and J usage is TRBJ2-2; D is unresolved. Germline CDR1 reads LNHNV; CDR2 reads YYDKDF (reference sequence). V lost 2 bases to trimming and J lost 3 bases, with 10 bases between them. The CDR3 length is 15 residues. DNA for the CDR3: TGTGCCACCAGCAGAACGGCAGGCTACACCGGGGAGCTGTTTTTT. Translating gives CATSRTAGYTGELFF.

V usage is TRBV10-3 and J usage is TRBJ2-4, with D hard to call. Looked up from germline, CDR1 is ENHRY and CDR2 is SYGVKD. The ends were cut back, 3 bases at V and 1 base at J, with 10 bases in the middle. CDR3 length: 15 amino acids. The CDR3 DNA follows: TGTGCCATCAGTGACGCTAATGGTGCCAAAAACATTCAGTACTTC. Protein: CAISDANGAKNIQYF.

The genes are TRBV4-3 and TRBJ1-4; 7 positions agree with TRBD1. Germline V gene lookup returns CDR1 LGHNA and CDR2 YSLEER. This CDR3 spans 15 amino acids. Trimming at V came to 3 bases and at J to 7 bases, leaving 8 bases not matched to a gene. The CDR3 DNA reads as TGCGCCAGCAGCCAGTTACAGGGGAGGGGTGAAAAACTGTTTTTT. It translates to CASSQLQGRGEKLFF.